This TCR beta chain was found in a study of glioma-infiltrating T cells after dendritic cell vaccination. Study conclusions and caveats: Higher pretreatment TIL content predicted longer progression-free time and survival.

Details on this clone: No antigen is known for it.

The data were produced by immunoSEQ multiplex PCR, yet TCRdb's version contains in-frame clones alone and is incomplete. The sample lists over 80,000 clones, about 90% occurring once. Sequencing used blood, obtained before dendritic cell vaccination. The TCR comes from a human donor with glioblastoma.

The CDR3 nucleotides are TGTGCCAGTAGTAGGACAGGGAGTTTTTATGGCTACACCTTC. It encodes CASSRTGSFYGYTF. The gene calls are TRBV19 and TRBJ1-2, with 8 positions matching TRBD1. CDR1 and CDR2 (germline): LNHDA, SQIVND (reference sequence). V gave up 4 bases and J gave up 5 bases; unmatched junction bases: 6. This CDR3 region has 14 residues. The full variable domain, in which reference TRBV19 and TRBJ1-2 provide the parts outside the CDR3, is DGGITQSPKYLFRKEGQNVTLSCEQNLNHDAMYWYRQDPGQGLRLIYYSQIVNDFQKGDIAEGYSVSREKKESFPLTVTSAQKNPTAFYLCASSRTGSFYGYTFGSGTRLTVV.